The T cell receptor (beta chain) under discussion was sequenced for a study of blood T cell repertoires in COVID-19. About the research overall: The cDNA or gDNA used as material had been derived from T cells, B-cell-depleted T cells, or PBMCs.

The cohort comprised adults aged about 18 to 100 years residing in under 30 US areas. Some clones are missing from TCRdb's copy, which holds only in-frame ones; the method was immunoSEQ multiplex PCR. The sample shows hundreds of thousands of clones, 80% to 90% of them seen only once. The V gene's germline CDR1 is SGHRS and CDR2 YFSETQ. This CDR3 region has 14 residues. V was pared by 5 bases and J by 2 bases, with 13 bases between. The chain combines TRBV5-1 with TRBJ1-1, with a tentative D call TRBD1 (6 bases). The receptor's source is a young man who had recovered from COVID-19. What was sequenced was PBMCs or T cells enriched from blood (not recorded which). The CDR3 reads CASSYRTVNTEAFF. The CDR3 DNA follows: TGCGCCAGCAGTTATCGGACAGTCAACACTGAAGCTTTCTTT.